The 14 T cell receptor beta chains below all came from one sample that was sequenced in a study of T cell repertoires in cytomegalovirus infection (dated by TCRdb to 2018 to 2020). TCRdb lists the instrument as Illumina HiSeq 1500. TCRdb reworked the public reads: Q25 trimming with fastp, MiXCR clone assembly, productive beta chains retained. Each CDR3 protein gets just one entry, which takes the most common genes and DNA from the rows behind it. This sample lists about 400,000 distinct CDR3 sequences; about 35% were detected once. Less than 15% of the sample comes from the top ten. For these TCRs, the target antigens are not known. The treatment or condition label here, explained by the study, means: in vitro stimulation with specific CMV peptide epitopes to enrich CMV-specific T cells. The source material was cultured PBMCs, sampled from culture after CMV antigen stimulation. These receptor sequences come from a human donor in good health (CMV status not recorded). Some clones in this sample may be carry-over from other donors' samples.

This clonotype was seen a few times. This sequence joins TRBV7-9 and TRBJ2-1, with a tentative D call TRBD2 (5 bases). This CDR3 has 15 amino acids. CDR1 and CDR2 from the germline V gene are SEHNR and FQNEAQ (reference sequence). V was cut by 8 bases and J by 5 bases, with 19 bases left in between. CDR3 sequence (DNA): TGTGCCAGCCTGTCTTTTAGCGAACCGAACAATGAGCAGTTCTTC. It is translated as CASLSFSEPNNEQFF.

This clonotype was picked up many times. The chain's CDR3 is CASSRQPLNQPQHF. The CDR3 DNA follows: TGTGCCAGCAGCCGCCAACCACTCAATCAGCCCCAGCATTTT. This rearrangement joins TRBV7-2 to TRBJ1-5; D remains unclear. CDR1 and CDR2 from the germline V gene are SGHTA and FQGNSA. The CDR3 sequence is 14 residues long. Between the trimmed V and J ends, which lost 5 bases and 3 bases, there was a span of 11 bases.

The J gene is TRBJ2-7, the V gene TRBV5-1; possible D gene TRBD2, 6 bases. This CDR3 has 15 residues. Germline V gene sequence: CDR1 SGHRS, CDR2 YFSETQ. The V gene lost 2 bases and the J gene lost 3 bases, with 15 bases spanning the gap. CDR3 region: CASSLGPGLYYEQYF. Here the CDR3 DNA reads TGCGCCAGCAGCTTAGGCCCGGGACTTTACTACGAGCAGTACTTC. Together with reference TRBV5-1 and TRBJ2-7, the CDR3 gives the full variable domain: KAGVTQTPRYLIKTRGQQVTLSCSPISGHRSVSWYQQTPGQGLQFLFEYFSETQRNKGNFPGRFSGRQFSNSRSEMNVSTLELGDSALYLCASSLGPGLYYEQYFGPGTRLTVT.

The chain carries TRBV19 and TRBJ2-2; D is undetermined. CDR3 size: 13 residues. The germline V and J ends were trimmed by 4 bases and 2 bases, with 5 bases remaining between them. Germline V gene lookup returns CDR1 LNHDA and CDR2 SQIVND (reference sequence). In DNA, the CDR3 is TGTGCCAGTAGTACCTTTAACACCGGGGAGCTGTTTTTT. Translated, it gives CASSTFNTGELFF.

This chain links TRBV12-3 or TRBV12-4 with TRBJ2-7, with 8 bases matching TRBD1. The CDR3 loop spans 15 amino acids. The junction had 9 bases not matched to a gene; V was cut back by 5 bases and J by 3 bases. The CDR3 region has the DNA TGTGCCAGCAGTCCCTCCGGGACAGGCATCTACGAGCAGTACTTC. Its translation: CASSPSGTGIYEQYF.

CDR3 loop: CASSPRSNIYEQYF. The CDR3 nucleotides are TGTGCCAGCAGTCCCCGTAGCAATATCTACGAGCAGTACTTC. This chain connects TRBV6-1 to TRBJ2-7; D is unclear. Germline V lookup: CDR1 MNHNS, CDR2 SASEGT. This CDR3 is built from 14 residues. Trimming left V 5 bases short and J 3 bases short, with 14 bases between.

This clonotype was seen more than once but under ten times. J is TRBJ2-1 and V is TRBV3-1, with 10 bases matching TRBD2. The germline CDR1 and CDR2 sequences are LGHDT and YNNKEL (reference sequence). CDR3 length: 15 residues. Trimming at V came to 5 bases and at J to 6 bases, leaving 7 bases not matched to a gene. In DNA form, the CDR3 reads TGTGCCAGCAGCATACTAGCGGGATTTCCCAATGAGCAGTTCTTC. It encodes CASSILAGFPNEQFF.

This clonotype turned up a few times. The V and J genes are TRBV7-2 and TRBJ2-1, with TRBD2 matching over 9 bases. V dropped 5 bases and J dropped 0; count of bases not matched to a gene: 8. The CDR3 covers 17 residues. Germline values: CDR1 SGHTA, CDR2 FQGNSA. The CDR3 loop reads CASSGRLAATSYNEQFF. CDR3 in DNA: TGTGCCAGCAGCGGAAGACTAGCGGCAACCTCCTACAATGAGCAGTTCTTC.

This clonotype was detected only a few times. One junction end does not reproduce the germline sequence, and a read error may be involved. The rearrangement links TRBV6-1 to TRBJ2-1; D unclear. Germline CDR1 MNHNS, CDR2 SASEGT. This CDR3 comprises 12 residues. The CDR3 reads CASSEQARERIF. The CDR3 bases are TGTGCCAGCAGTGAACAAGCCCGCGAACGGATCTTC.

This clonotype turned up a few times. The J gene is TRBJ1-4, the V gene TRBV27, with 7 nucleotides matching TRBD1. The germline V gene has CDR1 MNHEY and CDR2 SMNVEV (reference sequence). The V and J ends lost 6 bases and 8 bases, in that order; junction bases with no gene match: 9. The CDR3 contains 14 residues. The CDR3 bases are TGTGCCAGCAGGACCGGGACAGAGAGAGAAAAACTGTTTTTT. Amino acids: CASRTGTEREKLFF.

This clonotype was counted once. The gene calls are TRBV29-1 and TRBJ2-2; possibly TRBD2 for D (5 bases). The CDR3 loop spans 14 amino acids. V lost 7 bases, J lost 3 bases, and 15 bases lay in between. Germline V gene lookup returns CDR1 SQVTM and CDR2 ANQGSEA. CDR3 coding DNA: TGCAGCGCCGGCGAGCGGCCTGACACCGGGGAGCTGTTTTTT. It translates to CSAGERPDTGELFF.

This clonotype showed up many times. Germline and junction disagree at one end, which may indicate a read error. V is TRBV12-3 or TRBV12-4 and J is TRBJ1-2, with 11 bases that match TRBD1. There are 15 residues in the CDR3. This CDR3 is CASSLGQGANYGYTF. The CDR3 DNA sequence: TGTGCCAGCAGCTTAGGACAGGGGGCCAACTATGGCTACACCTTC.

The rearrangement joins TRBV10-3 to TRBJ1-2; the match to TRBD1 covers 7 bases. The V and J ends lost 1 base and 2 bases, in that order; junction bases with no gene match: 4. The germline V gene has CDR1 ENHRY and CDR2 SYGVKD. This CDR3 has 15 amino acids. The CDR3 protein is CAISEWTGPNYGYTF. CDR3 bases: TGTGCCATCAGTGAGTGGACAGGACCCAACTATGGCTACACCTTC.

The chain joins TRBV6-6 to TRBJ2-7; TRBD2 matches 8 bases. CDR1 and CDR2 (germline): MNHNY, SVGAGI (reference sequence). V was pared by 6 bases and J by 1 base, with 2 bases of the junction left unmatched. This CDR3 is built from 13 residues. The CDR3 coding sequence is TGTGCCAGCAGGGCGGGAGGTTCCTACGAGCAGTACTTC. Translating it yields CASRAGGSYEQYF.